The 13 T cell receptor beta chains given below trace back to one sample, sequenced in a study of T-cell memory formation after mild COVID-19. TCRdb fed the 5' RACE reads into MiXCR, producing one record per CDR3 protein. The table shows roughly 600,000 distinct CDR3 sequences, with roughly 18% occurring only once. The sequenced sample was PBMCs or a T cell subset sorted from them (not recorded which). The source is an adult woman who had mild COVID-19 (a few samples of this study predate the infection). Cell type and time point are not known.

This chain uses TRBV6-1 with TRBJ2-7; D is possibly TRBD1 (6 bases). Germline CDR1 reads MNHNS; CDR2 reads SASEGT. Trimming cost V 7 bases and J 11 bases, with 18 bases left between them. There are 12 residues in the CDR3. Here the CDR3 reads CASTEARGSKYF. CDR3 nucleotide sequence: TGTGCCAGCACCGAAGCCAGGGGTTCTAAGTACTTC.

This clonotype was observed a few times. This chain connects TRBV6-6 to TRBJ1-5, with unresolved D. V was clipped by 6 bases and J by 1 base, with 4 bases between them. This CDR3 comprises 12 residues. Germline V lookup: CDR1 MNHNY, CDR2 SVGAGI (reference sequence). Here the CDR3 reads CASRLSNQPQHF. The CDR3 region has the DNA TGTGCCAGCAGACTCAGCAATCAGCCCCAGCATTTT.

The CDR3 is CASSGLGLMYNEQFF. CDR3 sequence (DNA): TGTGCCAGCAGTGGCTTGGGACTAATGTACAATGAGCAGTTCTTC. The rearrangement links TRBV12-3 or TRBV12-4 to TRBJ2-1; 7 bases agree with TRBD2. The ends lost 5 bases at V and 4 bases at J; junction bases unmatched: 8. This CDR3 has 15 amino acids.

Only a few counts were recorded for this clonotype. V is TRBV7-9 and J is TRBJ2-1; possible D gene TRBD2, 6 bases. This CDR3 has 15 amino acids. The germline V gene encodes CDR1 SEHNR and CDR2 FQNEAQ (reference sequence). V was trimmed by 7 bases and J by 9 bases, leaving 22 bases between them. The CDR3 DNA sequence: TGTGCCAGCACCCAGGAGGGGTCTATTGGGGTTGAGCAGTTCTTC. Residues: CASTQEGSIGVEQFF.

The rearrangement joins TRBV7-9 to TRBJ2-2, with D perhaps TRBD2 (5 bases). The CDR3 spans 13 residues. Trimming took off 3 bases at V and 7 bases at J, with 9 bases between the two ends. The V gene's germline CDR1 is SEHNR and CDR2 FQNEAQ (reference sequence). CDR3 loop: CASSFVGGGELFF. CDR3 in DNA: TGTGCCAGCAGCTTCGTCGGAGGCGGGGAGCTGTTTTTT.

In its sample, this clonotype was seen a few times. The chain combines TRBV29-1 with TRBJ2-2; D ambiguous. The length of the CDR3 is 13 residues. CDR1 and CDR2 from the germline V gene are SQVTM and ANQGSEA. The ends were cut back, 7 bases at V and 1 base at J, with 10 bases in the middle. This CDR3 is CSGGARNTGELFF. The CDR3 DNA follows: TGCAGCGGGGGTGCGAGGAACACCGGGGAGCTGTTTTTT.

This clonotype was seen only a few times. The chain links TRBV11-1 to TRBJ1-1; 9 positions match TRBD1. The CDR3 consists of 17 residues. Germline V CDR1 and CDR2: SGHAT, FQDESV (reference sequence). V lost 2 bases, J lost 3 bases, and 10 bases stayed unmatched. Here the CDR3 reads CASSLNAPGQGHTEAFF. DNA of the CDR3: TGTGCCAGCAGCTTAAACGCTCCGGGACAGGGTCACACTGAAGCTTTCTTT.

This clonotype was picked up a small number of times. J is TRBJ1-2 and V is TRBV3-1; the D is unclear. Per germline, CDR1 LGHDT and CDR2 YNNKEL (reference sequence). The CDR3 runs 14 residues. V was shortened by 1 base and J by 5 bases, with 11 bases between the two germline ends. CDR3 region: CASSQVIDGYGYTF. DNA for the CDR3: TGTGCCAGCAGCCAAGTAATCGATGGGTATGGCTACACCTTC.

This chain connects TRBV5-1 to TRBJ1-2, with 9 positions matching TRBD1. The CDR3 has 14 residues. Germline lookup yields CDR1 SGHRS and CDR2 YFSETQ. After removal of 1 base from V and 4 bases from J, the junction contained 2 bases not matched to a gene. The CDR3 is CASSLRQGVYGYTF. CDR3 sequence (DNA): TGCGCCAGCAGCTTGAGACAGGGGGTCTATGGCTACACCTTC.

The rearrangement links TRBV7-9 to TRBJ2-1, with D maybe TRBD2 (5 bases). The CDR3 has 12 residues. V was pared by 1 base and J by 9 bases, with 7 bases between. Germline V gene lookup returns CDR1 SEHNR and CDR2 FQNEAQ (reference sequence). The CDR3 is CASSLDGGEQFF. The DNA of the CDR3 is TGTGCCAGCAGCTTAGACGGAGGTGAGCAGTTCTTC.

This clonotype was detected a few times. J is TRBJ1-1 and V is TRBV24-1; 8 nucleotides match TRBD1. CDR3 size: 14 residues. The V gene end was trimmed by 5 bases and the J gene end by 0 bases; junction bases not matched to a gene: 1. Germline V gives CDR1 KGHDR, CDR2 SFDVKD. Here the CDR3 DNA reads TGTGCCACCAGTGGGACAGGGATGAACACTGAAGCTTTCTTT. Protein sequence: CATSGTGMNTEAFF.

In its sample, this clonotype was seen many times. V usage is TRBV10-3 and J usage is TRBJ2-5; D perhaps matches TRBD1 (6 bases). The CDR3 length is 12 residues. Trimming pared 4 bases from V and 5 bases from J, leaving 8 bases between. CDR1 and CDR2 (germline): ENHRY, SYGVKD. The chain's CDR3 is CAISGQGETQYF. The DNA for the CDR3 is TGTGCCATCAGTGGTCAGGGGGAGACCCAGTACTTC.

A few counts support this clonotype. The chain employs TRBV5-1 and TRBJ1-6; 8 positions agree with TRBD1. From germline, CDR1 is SGHRS and CDR2 YFSETQ. The CDR3 loop spans 14 amino acids. With V trimmed by 0 bases and J by 9 bases, 2 bases remained unmatched. CDR3 nucleotide sequence: TGCGCCAGCAGCTTGGACAGGGGGTCTTCACCCCTCCACTTT. This translates into CASSLDRGSSPLHF. Filled out from reference TRBV5-1 and TRBJ1-6, the complete variable domain reads KAGVTQTPRYLIKTRGQQVTLSCSPISGHRSVSWYQQTPGQGLQFLFEYFSETQRNKGNFPGRFSGRQFSNSRSEMNVSTLELGDSALYLCASSLDRGSSPLHFGNGTRLTVT.